Detailed here is one T cell receptor beta chain. These data come from a study of blood T cell repertoires in COVID-19. Study overall: Collection of acute and convalescent COVID-19 samples took place in the United States, Italy and Spain. The cDNA or gDNA used as material had been derived from T cells, B-cell-depleted T cells, or PBMCs.

V lost 4 bases, J lost 6 bases, and 1 base stayed unmatched. The CDR3 totals 12 residues. Per the germline V gene, CDR1 is KGHSH and CDR2 is LQKENI. Original handling: Estimation of nucleated cell counts was performed using reference gene primer amplification. The protocol was immunoSEQ multiplex PCR, while the TCRdb copy is restricted to in-frame clones and leaves out a portion. The D gene and trimming were derived from the DNA, and the V and J assignments and clone size from that table. Here the sample spans about 95,000 clones, over 70% being singletons. Sequencing used peripheral blood. The chain combines TRBV18 with TRBJ1-2; 8 nucleotides agree with TRBD1. The source is a man at least 80 years old with active or convalescent COVID-19. The CDR3 DNA follows: TGTGCCAGCTCACGACAGGGGAATGGCTACACCTTC. Amino acid sequence: CASSRQGNGYTF.